This record covers a single TCR beta chain. This record comes from a study of control samples from healthy donors and cancer patients. Germline CDR1 reads SEHNR; CDR2 reads FQNEAQ (reference sequence). The CDR3 runs 16 residues. Deletions cut 5 bases from V and 2 bases from J, with 19 bases between. Measured with immunoSEQ multiplex PCR; TCRdb has only the in-frame clones, and not every one. The profile shows roughly 120,000 clones, 90% to 95% of them singletons. The chain employs TRBV7-9 and TRBJ2-7; tentative D call: TRBD2 (7 bases). Sample: PBMCs. The clonotype comes from a middle-aged man with head and neck cancer. Here the CDR3 DNA reads TGTGCCAGCAGCCCTGAAGAGGGGGGACTAACCTACGAGCAGTACTTC. Protein sequence: CASSPEEGGLTYEQYF. Full variable domain (outside the CDR3, taken from reference TRBV7-9 and TRBJ2-7): DTGVSQNPRHKITKRGQNVTFRCDPISEHNRLYWYRQTLGQGPEFLTYFQNEAQLEKSRLLSDRFSAERPKGSFSTLEIQRTEQGDSAMYLCASSPEEGGLTYEQYFGPGTRLTVT.